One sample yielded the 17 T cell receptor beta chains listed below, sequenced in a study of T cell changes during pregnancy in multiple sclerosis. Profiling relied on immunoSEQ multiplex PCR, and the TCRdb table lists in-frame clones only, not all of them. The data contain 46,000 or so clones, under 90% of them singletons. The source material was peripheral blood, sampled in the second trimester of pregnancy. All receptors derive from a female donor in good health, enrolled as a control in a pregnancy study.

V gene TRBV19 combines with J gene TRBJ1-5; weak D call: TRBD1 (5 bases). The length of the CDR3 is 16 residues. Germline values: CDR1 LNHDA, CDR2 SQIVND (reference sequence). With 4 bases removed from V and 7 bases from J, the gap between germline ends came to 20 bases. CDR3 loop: CASSTVTGQGGQPQHF. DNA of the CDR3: TGTGCCAGTAGTACCGTTACCGGCCAGGGTGGACAGCCCCAGCATTTT.

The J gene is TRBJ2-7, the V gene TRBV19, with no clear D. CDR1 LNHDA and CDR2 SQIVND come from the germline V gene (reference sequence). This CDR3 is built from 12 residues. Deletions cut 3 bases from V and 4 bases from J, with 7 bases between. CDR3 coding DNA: TGTGCCAGTAGTATGACTGGGTACGAGCAGTACTTC. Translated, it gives CASSMTGYEQYF.

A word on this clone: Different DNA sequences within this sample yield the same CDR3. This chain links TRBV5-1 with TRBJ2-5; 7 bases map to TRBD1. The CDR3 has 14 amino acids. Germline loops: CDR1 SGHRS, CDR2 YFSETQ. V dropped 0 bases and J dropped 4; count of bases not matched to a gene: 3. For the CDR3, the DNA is TGCGCCAGCAGCTTGGGACAGGGTGGAGAGACCCAGTACTTC. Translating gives CASSLGQGGETQYF. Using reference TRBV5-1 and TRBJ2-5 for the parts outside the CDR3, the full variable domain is KAGVTQTPRYLIKTRGQQVTLSCSPISGHRSVSWYQQTPGQGLQFLFEYFSETQRNKGNFPGRFSGRQFSNSRSEMNVSTLELGDSALYLCASSLGQGGETQYFGPGTRLLVL.

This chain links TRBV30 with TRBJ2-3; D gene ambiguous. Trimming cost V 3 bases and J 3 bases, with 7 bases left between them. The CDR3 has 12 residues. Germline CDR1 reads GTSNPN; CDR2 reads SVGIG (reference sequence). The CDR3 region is CAWSLSTDTQYF. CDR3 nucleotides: TGTGCCTGGAGCCTCAGTACAGATACGCAGTATTTT.

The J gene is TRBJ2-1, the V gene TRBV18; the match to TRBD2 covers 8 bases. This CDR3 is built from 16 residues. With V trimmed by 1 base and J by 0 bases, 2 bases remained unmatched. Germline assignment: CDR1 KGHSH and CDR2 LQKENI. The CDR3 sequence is CASSPRGTSSYNEQFF. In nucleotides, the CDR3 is TGTGCCAGCTCACCACGGGGGACTAGCTCCTACAATGAGCAGTTCTTC.

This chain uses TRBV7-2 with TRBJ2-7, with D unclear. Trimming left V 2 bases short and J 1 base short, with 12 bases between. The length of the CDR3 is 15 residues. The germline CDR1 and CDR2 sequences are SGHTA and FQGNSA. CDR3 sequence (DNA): TGTGCCAGCAGCTTAACAGTTGATACTTCCTACGAGCAGTACTTC. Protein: CASSLTVDTSYEQYF.

CDR3 protein: CASKPGQGRGSYNSPLHF. CDR3 sequence (DNA): TGTGCCAGCAAGCCTGGACAGGGCCGAGGCTCCTATAATTCACCCCTCCACTTT. V and J are TRBV27 and TRBJ1-6; TRBD1 matches 8 bases. Germline loops: CDR1 MNHEY, CDR2 SMNVEV (reference sequence). This CDR3 spans 18 amino acids. V gave up 7 bases and J gave up 0 bases; unmatched junction bases: 11.

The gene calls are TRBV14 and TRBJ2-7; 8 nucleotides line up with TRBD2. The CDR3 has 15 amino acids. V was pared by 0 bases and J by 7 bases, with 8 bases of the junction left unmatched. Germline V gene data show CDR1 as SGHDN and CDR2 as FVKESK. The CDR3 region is CASSQDGSGIWEQYF. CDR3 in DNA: TGTGCCAGCAGCCAAGATGGTAGCGGGATTTGGGAGCAGTACTTC.

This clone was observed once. CDR3: CAWSEGAAPDEQFF. In nucleotides, the CDR3 is TGTGCCTGGAGTGAGGGGGCAGCCCCGGATGAGCAGTTCTTC. The chain has TRBV30 and TRBJ2-1; the match to TRBD1 covers 7 bases. This CDR3 region has 14 residues. CDR1 and CDR2 (germline): GTSNPN, SVGIG (reference sequence). Trimming cost V 1 base and J 8 bases; bases outside gene matches: 8.

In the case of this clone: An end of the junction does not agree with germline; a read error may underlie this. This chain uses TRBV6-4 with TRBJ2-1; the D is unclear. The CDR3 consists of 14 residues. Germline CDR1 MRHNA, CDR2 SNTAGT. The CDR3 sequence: CASSDSLSHNEQFF. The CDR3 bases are TGTGCCAGCAGTGACTCCCTCTCCCACAATGAGCAGTTCTTC.

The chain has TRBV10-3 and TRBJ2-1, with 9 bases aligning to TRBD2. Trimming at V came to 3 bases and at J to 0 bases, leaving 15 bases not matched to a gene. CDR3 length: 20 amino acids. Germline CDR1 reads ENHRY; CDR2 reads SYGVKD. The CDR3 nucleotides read TGTGCCATCAGTGACCCCGGGGCTAGCGGGACCATGAGCTCCTACAATGAGCAGTTCTTC. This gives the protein CAISDPGASGTMSSYNEQFF.

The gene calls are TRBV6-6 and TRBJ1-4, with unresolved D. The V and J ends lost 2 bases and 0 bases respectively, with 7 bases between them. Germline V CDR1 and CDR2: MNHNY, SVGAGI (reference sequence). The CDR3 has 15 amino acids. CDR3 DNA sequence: TGTGCCAGCAGTTACGCCGGGACAACTAATGAAAAACTGTTTTTT. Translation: CASSYAGTTNEKLFF.

The CDR3 here is CASSGAGGGTDTQYF. In DNA, the CDR3 is TGTGCCAGCAGCGGGGCGGGAGGTGGCACAGATACGCAGTATTTT. V gene TRBV6-5 combines with J gene TRBJ2-3, with TRBD2 matching 8 bases. After removal of 6 bases from V and 1 base from J, the junction contained 6 bases not matched to a gene. Per germline, CDR1 MNHEY and CDR2 SVGAGI. The CDR3 has 15 residues.

The CDR3 coding sequence is TGCGCCAGCAGCACCCAGACTAGCGGGGATACGCAGTATTTT. Its protein product is CASSTQTSGDTQYF. The chain couples TRBV4-3 to TRBJ2-3, with 10 bases fitting TRBD2. Trimming took 5 bases from V and 6 from J; bases not matched to a gene: 5. Germline CDR1 reads LGHNA; CDR2 reads YSLEER. The CDR3 has 14 residues.

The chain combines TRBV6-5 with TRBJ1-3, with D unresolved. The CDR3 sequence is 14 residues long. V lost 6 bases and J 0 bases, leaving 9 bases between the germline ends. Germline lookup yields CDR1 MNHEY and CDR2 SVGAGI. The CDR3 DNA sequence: TGTGCCAGCAGATCAACAACCTCTGGAAACACCATATATTTT. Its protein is CASRSTTSGNTIYF.

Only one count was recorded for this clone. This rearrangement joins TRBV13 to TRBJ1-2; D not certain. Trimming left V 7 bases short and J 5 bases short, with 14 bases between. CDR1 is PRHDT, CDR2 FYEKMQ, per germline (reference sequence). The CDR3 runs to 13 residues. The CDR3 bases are TGTGCCAGCACCCCATTAGTTGAGTATGGCTACACCTTC. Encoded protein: CASTPLVEYGYTF.

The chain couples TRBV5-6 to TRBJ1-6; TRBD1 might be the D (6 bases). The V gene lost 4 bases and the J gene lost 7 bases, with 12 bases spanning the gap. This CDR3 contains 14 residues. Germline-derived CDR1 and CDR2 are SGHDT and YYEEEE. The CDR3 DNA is TGTGCCAGCAGCCAAACCAGGGGCAATTCACCCCTCCACTTT. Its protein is CASSQTRGNSPLHF.